This entry describes one T cell receptor (beta chain). Its antigen is unknown. This entry comes from a study of blood T cells in healthy people across ages. Points from the study as a whole: It was found that TCR beta diversity correlated strongly with the percentage of naive T cells.

CDR1 is MNHEY and CDR2 is SVGEGT in the germline V gene. The CDR3 runs to 16 residues. V was shortened by 4 bases and J by 2 bases, with 17 bases between the two germline ends. Together with a sample-barcoded 5' primer, a J-beta primer mix was included in a second PCR lasting about 6 to 11 cycles. TCRdb processed the 5' RACE reads anew with MiXCR; each CDR3 protein has one entry. The sample lists fewer than 1,000,000 distinct CDR3 sequences, roughly 46% seen once, with around 18% in the top ten. The receptor was derived from an elderly man in good health. The chain is built from TRBV6-2 or TRBV6-3 and TRBJ1-2, with D possibly being TRBD1 (5 bases). Input material: blood. CDR3 nucleotide sequence: TGTGCCAGCAGTTCCCCTCCAGTTAGGGGAAACTATGGCTACACCTTC. Its translation: CASSSPPVRGNYGYTF.